This T cell receptor (beta chain) stems from a study of blood T cell repertoires in COVID-19. Turning to the study itself: PBMCs, B-cell-depleted T cells, or T cells were the source of the cDNA or gDNA that made up the material.

The CDR3 covers 13 residues. Germline CDR1 KGHSH, CDR2 LQKENI. Trimming removed 5 bases from V and 1 base from J, with 8 bases in between. Original analysis: From reference gene primer amplification, estimates of nucleated cell counts were derived. Clones were read by immunoSEQ multiplex PCR, and TCRdb kept only the in-frame ones, dropping some. V, J and clone size reflect that table, while D and trimming were determined from the DNA. This table has more than 95,000 clones, around four fifths appearing once. The receptor's source is a man in his fifties or sixties with acute or convalescent COVID-19. The sequenced sample consisted of peripheral blood. The chain recombines TRBV18 with TRBJ1-1, with a possible D match to TRBD1 (5 bases). CDR3 amino acids: CASSSGGNTEAFF. CDR3 nucleotide sequence: TGTGCCAGCTCATCCGGGGGGAACACTGAAGCTTTCTTT.